These 25 T cell receptor beta chains were all obtained from the same sample, sequenced in a study of spatial heterogeneity in lung cancer. Each CDR3 protein gets one entry after TCRdb re-called the 5' RACE reads with MiXCR. The data show some 35,000 distinct CDR3 sequences, approximately 8% seen once. Time point defined: blood at routine non-recurrence follow-up after resection. Specimen: PBMCs, collected at follow-up. These receptors originate from a male donor with early-stage non-small cell lung cancer.

This clonotype was seen more than once but under ten times. This chain connects TRBV28 to TRBJ2-4; 9 bases are a match to TRBD1. This CDR3 has 15 amino acids. Trimming removed 5 bases from V and 0 bases from J; junction bases left unmatched: 2. Germline assignment: CDR1 MDHEN and CDR2 SYDVKM. The CDR3: CASSTGGAAKNIQYF. CDR3 in DNA: TGTGCCAGCAGTACAGGGGGCGCAGCCAAAAACATTCAGTACTTC.

This clonotype came up many times. V gene TRBV5-1 combines with J gene TRBJ1-2; 8 bases map to TRBD1. In germline, CDR1 is SGHRS, CDR2 YFSETQ. The V and J ends lost 0 bases and 1 base, in that order; junction bases with no gene match: 5. The CDR3 is 16 residues long. CDR3 region: CASSLAMGQDNYGYTF. DNA for the CDR3: TGCGCCAGCAGCTTGGCCATGGGACAGGATAACTATGGCTACACCTTC.

At least ten counts were recorded for this clonotype. The chain couples TRBV6-5 to TRBJ2-3, with 10 positions matching TRBD2. Trimming at V came to 0 bases and at J to 3 bases, leaving 9 bases not matched to a gene. Germline CDR1 is MNHEY and CDR2 is SVGAGI. The CDR3 loop spans 18 amino acids. CDR3 sequence: CASSYSRLSGGGTDTQYF. The CDR3 nucleotides are TGTGCCAGCAGTTACTCGAGATTGAGCGGGGGGGGAACAGATACGCAGTATTTT.

At least ten counts were recorded for this clonotype. The rearrangement links TRBV18 to TRBJ2-7; D gene ambiguous. Trimming cost V 3 bases and J 5 bases, with 11 bases left between them. Germline V CDR1 and CDR2: KGHSH, LQKENI. CDR3 length equals 13 residues. For the CDR3, the DNA is TGTGCCAGCTCACCTATAGAAGAGGACGAGCAGTACTTC. As protein: CASSPIEEDEQYF.

This clonotype was seen at least ten times. CDR3 sequence reads: CASSFDRGQYF. The CDR3 DNA is TGTGCCAGCAGTTTTGACAGGGGTCAGTACTTC. The chain links TRBV28 to TRBJ2-7, with TRBD1 identical over 8 bases. This CDR3 spans 11 amino acids. With V trimmed by 3 bases and J by 10 bases, 2 bases remained unmatched. The V gene's germline CDR1 is MDHEN and CDR2 SYDVKM.

This clonotype has at least ten counts. J is TRBJ1-6 and V is TRBV5-5, with D possibly being TRBD1 (5 bases). V shed 0 bases and J shed 5 bases, with 12 bases lying between them. Germline CDR1 reads SGHKS; CDR2 reads YYEKEE (reference sequence). This CDR3 spans 16 amino acids. DNA for the CDR3: TGTGCCAGCAGCTTGGCGGGGGACGGAAATAATTCACCCCTCCACTTT. Translation gives CASSLAGDGNNSPLHF. Variable domain in full (rest from reference TRBV5-5 and TRBJ1-6): DAGVTQSPTHLIKTRGQQVTLRCSPISGHKSVSWYQQVLGQGPQFIFQYYEKEERGRGNFPDRFSARQFPNYSSELNVNALLLGDSALYLCASSLAGDGNNSPLHFGNGTRLTVT.

In this sample, this clonotype turned up many times. The J gene is TRBJ2-5, the V gene TRBV20-1; no definite D call. Per germline, CDR1 DFQATT and CDR2 SNEGSKA (reference sequence). This CDR3 is 13 amino acids long. V shed 1 base and J shed 1 base, with 7 bases lying between them. This CDR3 reads CSARVLVQETQYF. The CDR3 DNA reads as TGCAGTGCTAGAGTTCTAGTCCAAGAGACCCAGTACTTC.

Ten or more counts support this clonotype. This sequence joins TRBV27 and TRBJ1-2; TRBD1 matches at 9 bases. Germline values: CDR1 MNHEY, CDR2 SMNVEV (reference sequence). The CDR3 covers 15 residues. V shed 5 bases and J 4 bases; nucleotides not matched to a gene: 8. Here the CDR3 reads CASSPWTGEAYGYTF. For the CDR3, the DNA is TGTGCCAGCAGTCCTTGGACAGGGGAGGCCTATGGCTACACCTTC.

This clonotype was detected ten times or more. The gene calls are TRBV5-1 and TRBJ2-5; unclear D gene. Trimming removed 2 bases from V and 6 bases from J, with 5 bases in between. This CDR3 has 11 residues. Germline CDR1 reads SGHRS; CDR2 reads YFSETQ. CDR3 sequence (DNA): TGCGCCAGCAGCTTCGAGAAGACCCAGTACTTC. Translation: CASSFEKTQYF.

This clonotype was picked up many times. The rearrangement links TRBV4-2 to TRBJ2-1, with TRBD1 identical over 7 bases. The germline V gene encodes CDR1 LGHNA and CDR2 YNFKEQ. The CDR3 contains 14 residues. The J segment lost 7 bases and the V segment lost 1 base, leaving 4 bases of the junction unmatched. The CDR3 DNA reads TGTGCCAGCAGCCAAGGGGACAGCTTTAATGAGCAGTTCTTC. This codes for CASSQGDSFNEQFF.

This clonotype was recorded at least ten times. V usage is TRBV6-2 or TRBV6-3 and J usage is TRBJ2-7; D assignment may be TRBD1 or TRBD2 (6 bases each). The CDR3 has 15 residues. V was trimmed by 3 bases and J by 0 bases, leaving 12 bases between them. Germline V gene lookup returns CDR1 MNHEY and CDR2 SVGEGT. The CDR3 DNA reads as TGTGCCAGCAGTTATACGGGGGCGAGCTCCTACGAGCAGTACTTC. Protein: CASSYTGASSYEQYF.

This clonotype came up many times. The chain uses TRBV27 and TRBJ1-2; tentatively, D is TRBD1 (6 bases). This CDR3 has 13 amino acids. V lost 6 bases and J lost 5, with 13 bases in between. Germline lookup yields CDR1 MNHEY and CDR2 SMNVEV (reference sequence). DNA of the CDR3: TGTGCCAGCAGCACTGACAGGAAGTATGGCTACACCTTC. Protein: CASSTDRKYGYTF.

In its sample, this clonotype was seen many times. The V call is TRBV13, the J call TRBJ1-2; D not certain. Trimming took off 1 base at V and 2 bases at J, with 8 bases between the two ends. From germline, CDR1 is PRHDT and CDR2 FYEKMQ (reference sequence). The CDR3 has 14 residues. CDR3 region: CASSLAGNNYGYTF. CDR3 DNA sequence: TGTGCCAGCAGCTTAGCCGGGAACAACTATGGCTACACCTTC.

The chain links TRBV29-1 to TRBJ1-2; D may be TRBD1 (5 bases). This CDR3 is built from 15 residues. Looked up from germline, CDR1 is SQVTM and CDR2 is ANQGSEA. V lost 4 bases, J lost 0 bases, and 15 bases lay in between. The CDR3 DNA follows: TGCAGCGTTGGACGGGGGTCAAAAGCTAACTATGGCTACACCTTC. It specifies CSVGRGSKANYGYTF.

This clonotype was detected many times. The chain recombines TRBV7-8 with TRBJ2-5; 9 nucleotides agree with TRBD2. The germline V gene encodes CDR1 SGHVS and CDR2 FQNEAQ. Losses at the gene ends were 0 bases for V and 2 bases for J; bases not matched to a gene: 7. The CDR3 is made up of 17 amino acids. The CDR3, as DNA: TGTGCCAGCAGCTTAGCGGCGCTAGCGGGGACGCAAGAGACCCAGTACTTC. Its translation is CASSLAALAGTQETQYF.

This clonotype was found many times. The chain employs TRBV6-5 and TRBJ1-1, with 9 positions matching TRBD1. CDR3 length: 15 residues. Trimming removed 6 bases from V and 1 base from J; junction bases left unmatched: 6. Germline CDR1 and CDR2: MNHEY and SVGAGI. This CDR3 reads CASSSPGQGNTEAFF. The CDR3 nucleotides read TGTGCCAGCAGCTCCCCGGGACAGGGGAACACTGAAGCTTTCTTT.

This clonotype was seen many times. This rearrangement joins TRBV11-1 to TRBJ1-2; D is unclear. V dropped 5 bases and J dropped 9 bases, with 16 bases sitting between them. From germline, CDR1 is SGHAT and CDR2 FQDESV (reference sequence). The CDR3 sequence is 13 residues long. For the CDR3, the DNA is TGTGCCAGCAGCCTAGGTGGAGGCAGCCGCTACACCTTC. Residues: CASSLGGGSRYTF. Complete variable domain (other parts from reference TRBV11-1 and TRBJ1-2): EAEVAQSPRYKITEKSQAVAFWCDPISGHATLYWYRQILGQGPELLVQFQDESVVDDSQLPKDRFSAERLKGVDSTLKIQPAELGDSAMYLCASSLGGGSRYTFGSGTRLTVV.

The chain recombines TRBV30 with TRBJ2-7, with D maybe TRBD2 (6 bases). The CDR3 runs to 15 residues. Germline lookup yields CDR1 GTSNPN and CDR2 SVGIG (reference sequence). The V end was cut by 0 bases, the J end by 5 bases, with 17 bases between. CDR3 sequence: CAWSVGLLGMDEQYF. As DNA, the CDR3 is TGTGCCTGGAGTGTAGGACTACTGGGGATGGACGAGCAGTACTTC.

This clonotype was recorded many times. The V and J genes are TRBV5-1 and TRBJ2-1; 8 bases fit TRBD1. The germline V gene has CDR1 SGHRS and CDR2 YFSETQ. The CDR3 totals 16 residues. The V gene end was trimmed by 0 bases and the J gene end by 3 bases; junction bases not matched to a gene: 5. CDR3 amino acids: CASSLVVGQGYNEQFF. DNA for the CDR3: TGCGCCAGCAGCTTGGTGGTTGGACAGGGCTACAATGAGCAGTTCTTC. The variable domain in full, with the rest retrieved from reference TRBV5-1 and TRBJ2-1, is KAGVTQTPRYLIKTRGQQVTLSCSPISGHRSVSWYQQTPGQGLQFLFEYFSETQRNKGNFPGRFSGRQFSNSRSEMNVSTLELGDSALYLCASSLVVGQGYNEQFFGPGTRLTVL.

In this sample, this clonotype turned up a few times. V is TRBV4-2 and J is TRBJ1-1, with D unclear. This CDR3 region has 14 residues. Trimming stripped 0 bases from V and 1 base from J, with 6 bases between. Germline-derived CDR1 and CDR2 are LGHNA and YNFKEQ. CDR3 DNA sequence: TGTGCCAGCAGCCAAGATGTAAAGAACACTGAAGCTTTCTTT. It is translated as CASSQDVKNTEAFF.

In this sample, this clonotype is medium-sized. V and J are TRBV9 and TRBJ1-1; D unresolved. With 4 bases removed from V and 5 bases from J, the gap between germline ends came to 9 bases. This CDR3 region has 12 residues. The V gene's germline CDR1 is SGDLS and CDR2 YYNGEE. Written as DNA, the CDR3 is TGTGCCAGCAGCCCTTTGCTGACTGAAGCTTTCTTT. Translation gives CASSPLLTEAFF.

V gene TRBV4-1 combines with J gene TRBJ2-5; TRBD2 agrees at 7 bases. After removal of 4 bases from V and 2 bases from J, the junction contained 10 bases not matched to a gene. CDR1 is MGHRA and CDR2 is YSYEKL in the germline V gene. The CDR3 length is 16 residues. The CDR3 DNA follows: TGCGCCAGCAGCCCGACGAATCTAGCGGAGCAAGAGACCCAGTACTTC. This encodes CASSPTNLAEQETQYF.

This clonotype was seen many times. The chain links TRBV7-9 to TRBJ2-7; tentative D call: TRBD1 (5 bases). CDR1 and CDR2 from the germline V gene are SEHNR and FQNEAQ (reference sequence). The CDR3 length is 13 residues. The V gene lost 3 bases and the J gene lost 3 bases, with 9 bases spanning the gap. The CDR3 reads CASSFGTGYEQYF. The CDR3 nucleotides read TGTGCCAGCAGCTTTGGAACAGGCTACGAGCAGTACTTC. The full variable domain, completed using reference TRBV7-9 and TRBJ2-7, is DTGVSQNPRHKITKRGQNVTFRCDPISEHNRLYWYRQTLGQGPEFLTYFQNEAQLEKSRLLSDRFSAERPKGSFSTLEIQRTEQGDSAMYLCASSFGTGYEQYFGPGTRLTVT.

This clonotype was found many times. This chain's CDR3 is CASSVAGGFDEQYF. CDR3 in DNA: TGTGCCAGCTCTGTAGCGGGGGGGTTCGACGAGCAGTACTTC. The chain joins TRBV7-6 to TRBJ2-7, with TRBD2 matching over 11 bases. The CDR3 has 14 residues. Trimming removed 8 bases from V and 5 bases from J; junction bases left unmatched: 8. Germline V lookup: CDR1 SGHVS, CDR2 FNYEAQ.

This clonotype came up many times. This chain connects TRBV5-1 to TRBJ1-5; TRBD1 aligns across 10 bases. The length of the CDR3 is 15 residues. V lost 2 bases and J lost 4; bases outside the gene matches: 3. The germline V gene has CDR1 SGHRS and CDR2 YFSETQ. The CDR3 nucleotides are TGCGCCAGCAGCTTATCGGGACAGGGGAATCAGCCCCAGCATTTT. Protein product: CASSLSGQGNQPQHF. The full variable domain, with the rest looked up from reference TRBV5-1 and TRBJ1-5, is KAGVTQTPRYLIKTRGQQVTLSCSPISGHRSVSWYQQTPGQGLQFLFEYFSETQRNKGNFPGRFSGRQFSNSRSEMNVSTLELGDSALYLCASSLSGQGNQPQHFGDGTRLSIL.